One and the same sample provided the 30 T cell receptor beta chains below, sequenced in a study of T-cell reconstitution after alpha-beta-depleted transplantation in children. The authors prepared the TCRbeta library with unique molecular identifiers. TCRdb used MiXCR to reprocess the PCR reads, holding one entry per CDR3 protein. The table has 55,000 to 70,000 distinct CDR3 sequences, 11% seen once; the top ten hold roughly 13%. The specimen comprised PBMCs, sampled before TCRalphabeta/CD19-depleted stem cell transplant. These TCRs come from a boy aged 5 to 17 with acute myeloid leukemia, due to receive a stem cell transplant.

This clonotype was observed at least ten times. The rearrangement links TRBV5-5 to TRBJ1-1; no clear D. Between the trimmed V and J ends, which lost 2 bases and 1 base, there was a span of 9 bases. This CDR3 region has 14 residues. Germline V gives CDR1 SGHKS, CDR2 YYEKEE (reference sequence). The CDR3 spells CASSFLARNTEAFF. As DNA, the CDR3 is TGTGCCAGCAGCTTTCTTGCCAGGAACACTGAAGCTTTCTTT.

This clonotype showed up many times. The DNA for the CDR3 is TGTGCCAGCAGCCCCACGGGCGGGGAGCTGTTTTTT. Its translation: CASSPTGGELFF. The gene calls are TRBV7-6 and TRBJ2-2; D uncertain. The CDR3 extends over 12 amino acids. V was cut by 5 bases and J by 7 bases, with 8 bases left in between. The germline V gene encodes CDR1 SGHVS and CDR2 FNYEAQ. Variable domain in full (rest from reference TRBV7-6 and TRBJ2-2): GAGVSQSPRYKVTKRGQDVALRCDPISGHVSLYWYRQALGQGPEFLTYFNYEAQQDKSGLPNDRFSAERPEGSISTLTIQRTEQRDSAMYRCASSPTGGELFFGEGSRLTVL.

This clonotype appeared a few times. This chain connects TRBV15 to TRBJ2-5; a weak D match, TRBD2 (6 bases). The ends were cut back, 4 bases at V and 2 bases at J, with 17 bases in the middle. The CDR3 contains 16 residues. The germline CDR1 and CDR2 sequences are LNHNV and YYDKDF (reference sequence). CDR3 in amino acids: CATSTREGKGQETQYF. The CDR3 DNA reads as TGTGCCACCAGCACGCGGGAAGGGAAGGGGCAAGAGACCCAGTACTTC.

The V and J genes are TRBV20-1 and TRBJ2-1, with a tentative D call TRBD2 (6 bases). V was trimmed by 3 bases and J by 10 bases, leaving 19 bases between them. Germline CDR1 reads DFQATT; CDR2 reads SNEGSKA (reference sequence). The CDR3 consists of 14 residues. CDR3 protein: CSARKGLGVWEQFF. The CDR3 DNA is TGCAGTGCTAGGAAGGGACTGGGAGTCTGGGAGCAGTTCTTC.

This clonotype was detected ten times or more. The chain combines TRBV3-1 with TRBJ1-4; D call uncertain. CDR1 LGHDT and CDR2 YNNKEL come from the germline V gene (reference sequence). The CDR3 sequence is 14 residues long. V was pared by 4 bases and J by 7 bases, with 13 bases between. The CDR3 bases are TGTGCCAGCAGCCTGACACCCGTCCGTGAAAAACTGTTTTTT. Protein product: CASSLTPVREKLFF. Variable domain in full (rest from reference TRBV3-1 and TRBJ1-4): DTAVSQTPKYLVTQMGNDKSIKCEQNLGHDTMYWYKQDSKKFLKIMFSYNNKELIINETVPNRFSPKSPDKAHLNLHINSLELGDSAVYFCASSLTPVREKLFFGSGTQLSVL.

This clonotype was counted ten times or more. V usage is TRBV7-8 and J usage is TRBJ2-7; TRBD1 or TRBD2 may be the D gene (6 bases each). Germline CDR1 is SGHVS and CDR2 is FQNEAQ. V shed 4 bases and J shed 3 bases, with 13 bases lying between them. CDR3 size: 14 residues. CDR3 in amino acids: CASSSRGQIYEQYF. The CDR3 nucleotides are TGTGCCAGCAGCTCACGGGGGCAGATCTACGAGCAGTACTTC.

Notes on this clonotype: This may stem from a read error, because a much larger clone lies one nucleotide away. The chain has TRBV2 and TRBJ1-2; D uncertain. V was cut by 4 bases and J by 5 bases, with 5 bases left in between. The CDR3 totals 11 residues. Per germline, CDR1 SNHLY and CDR2 FYNNEI. This CDR3 reads CASSAEYGYTF. As DNA, the CDR3 is TGTGCCAGCAGTGCGGAGTATGGCTACACCTTC.

This clonotype was counted at least ten times. V is TRBV27 and J is TRBJ2-1; 7 nucleotides agree with TRBD1. CDR1 and CDR2 from the germline V gene are MNHEY and SMNVEV (reference sequence). CDR3 size: 15 residues. The J segment lost 4 bases and the V segment lost 5 bases, leaving 8 bases of the junction unmatched. The CDR3 nucleotides are TGTGCCAGCAGTCTTGGGACAGTCCTGTACAATGAGCAGTTCTTC. Translated: CASSLGTVLYNEQFF.

Ten or more counts support this clonotype. This chain links TRBV7-2 with TRBJ2-5; D is unresolved. This CDR3 region has 12 residues. With 2 bases removed from V and 5 bases from J, the gap between germline ends came to 6 bases. Germline V gene sequence: CDR1 SGHTA, CDR2 FQGNSA. CDR3 protein: CASSLRVETQYF. The CDR3 DNA is TGTGCCAGCAGCTTACGGGTCGAGACCCAGTACTTC.

This clonotype has ten or more counts. The genes are TRBV7-6 and TRBJ2-2, with D perhaps TRBD1 (5 bases). The CDR3 is 15 amino acids. The germline gives CDR1 SGHVS, CDR2 FNYEAQ. V was trimmed by 2 bases and J by 1 base, leaving 8 bases between them. The CDR3, as DNA: TGTGCCAGCAGCTTAAAGCAGGGGAACACCGGGGAGCTGTTTTTT. Translated, it gives CASSLKQGNTGELFF.

The sample holds many counts of this clonotype. The chain has TRBV19 and TRBJ2-7; the D is unclear. Germline V gene sequence: CDR1 LNHDA, CDR2 SQIVND (reference sequence). The CDR3 is made up of 14 amino acids. Between the trimmed V and J ends, which lost 3 bases and 1 base, there was a span of 10 bases. The CDR3: CASSIFGQSYEQYF. DNA of the CDR3: TGTGCCAGTAGTATCTTCGGGCAATCCTACGAGCAGTACTTC.

This clonotype showed up just a few times. This chain uses TRBV2 with TRBJ1-5; TRBD1 matches at 7 bases. Trimming took 7 bases from V and 0 from J; bases not matched to a gene: 15. Germline V gives CDR1 SNHLY, CDR2 FYNNEI. The CDR3 consists of 18 residues. The CDR3 nucleotides read TGTGCCAGCAACCCCAACCGGGACAGTGCCTATAGCAATCAGCCCCAGCATTTT. Its translation is CASNPNRDSAYSNQPQHF.

This clonotype was counted ten times or more. This chain connects TRBV6-1 to TRBJ2-7; TRBD2 matches 9 bases. The V gene's germline CDR1 is MNHNS and CDR2 SASEGT. The CDR3 spans 15 residues. The junction had 7 bases not matched to a gene; V was cut back by 5 bases and J by 2 bases. CDR3 coding DNA: TGTGCCAGCAGTAAGGCGGGGGGGCAAACCTACGAGCAGTACGTC. Translated, it gives CASSKAGGQTYEQYV.

This clonotype was seen repeatedly, ten times or more. The V and J genes are TRBV7-9 and TRBJ2-3; D possibly corresponds to TRBD2 (5 bases). Germline loops: CDR1 SEHNR, CDR2 FQNEAQ (reference sequence). V lost 2 bases to trimming and J lost 4 bases, with 13 bases between them. This CDR3 is 15 amino acids long. The CDR3: CASSLLSGLADTQYF. The DNA for the CDR3 is TGTGCCAGCAGCTTACTGTCTGGACTGGCAGATACGCAGTATTTT.

In this sample, this clonotype turned up many times. The chain couples TRBV7-9 to TRBJ2-3; D unclear. The CDR3 totals 16 residues. With 4 bases removed from V and 1 base from J, the gap between germline ends came to 15 bases. The germline V gene encodes CDR1 SEHNR and CDR2 FQNEAQ (reference sequence). CDR3 DNA: TGTGCCAGCAGCTCGGGTAACGGCGGCCGCACAGATACGCAGTATTTT. Translating it yields CASSSGNGGRTDTQYF.

This clonotype was observed many times. The V gene is TRBV27, the J gene TRBJ2-1; D gene unclear. This CDR3 region has 13 residues. From germline, CDR1 is MNHEY and CDR2 SMNVEV (reference sequence). V lost 4 bases and J lost 11, with 15 bases in between. The CDR3 region has the DNA TGTGCCAGCAGTTCCACCGCGCCACCGAAGCAGTTCTTC. This sequence encodes CASSSTAPPKQFF.

This clonotype has ten or more counts. The genes are TRBV5-1 and TRBJ2-3; 7 bases fit TRBD2. In germline, CDR1 is SGHRS, CDR2 YFSETQ. The CDR3 loop spans 17 amino acids. Trimming took 4 bases from V and 5 from J; bases not matched to a gene: 16. The CDR3 spells CASSLYPVGAGLDTQYF. The CDR3 nucleotides read TGCGCCAGCAGCCTATACCCGGTTGGAGCGGGGTTAGATACGCAGTATTTT.

This clonotype was detected ten times or more. The rearrangement uses TRBV10-3 and TRBJ2-3, with D hard to call. Trimming pared 8 bases from V and 3 bases from J, leaving 6 bases between. From germline, CDR1 is ENHRY and CDR2 SYGVKD. The CDR3 spans 11 residues. CDR3 sequence (DNA): TGTGCCATCCGGCGGACAGATACGCAGTATTTT. Amino acids: CAIRRTDTQYF.

This clonotype came up many times. V usage is TRBV29-1 and J usage is TRBJ2-7; D remains ambiguous. This CDR3 has 12 amino acids. In germline, CDR1 is SQVTM, CDR2 ANQGSEA. Trimming cost V 2 bases and J 7 bases, with 12 bases left between them. The CDR3 spells CSVETVRSEQYV. DNA for the CDR3: TGCAGCGTTGAAACCGTCAGGTCTGAGCAGTACGTC.

There are many counts of this clonotype. Germline is not matched at one junction end, which may reflect a read error. The DNA for the CDR3 is TGCAGCGTTGAAGGAACGAGCGGGAGGGCCCTAGTTTTC. Translating gives CSVEGTSGRALVF. This chain connects TRBV29-1 to TRBJ2-1; 10 positions match TRBD2. CDR1 SQVTM and CDR2 ANQGSEA come from the germline V gene. CDR3 length: 13 residues.

In this sample, this clonotype turned up many times. In nucleotides, the CDR3 is TGCAGTGCCTTTACCGGGACAGGGAATCAGCCCCAGCATTTT. This codes for CSAFTGTGNQPQHF. V usage is TRBV20-1 and J usage is TRBJ1-5; TRBD1 matches at 9 bases. V dropped 6 bases and J dropped 4; count of bases not matched to a gene: 7. The CDR3 runs to 14 residues. CDR1 and CDR2 from the germline V gene are DFQATT and SNEGSKA (reference sequence).

This clonotype was seen at least ten times. The chain combines TRBV10-3 with TRBJ1-6; D not resolved. Between the trimmed V and J ends, which lost 3 bases and 12 bases, there was a span of 15 bases. Germline V gene data show CDR1 as ENHRY and CDR2 as SYGVKD. The CDR3 runs 14 residues. CDR3 nucleotides: TGTGCCATCAGTGAAAACTTACTCGCCGAACCCCTCCACTTT. It is translated as CAISENLLAEPLHF.

This rearrangement joins TRBV10-2 to TRBJ2-3; TRBD2 matches at 14 bases. The CDR3 has 18 amino acids. Trimming at V came to 5 bases and at J to 1 base, leaving 8 bases not matched to a gene. Looked up from germline, CDR1 is WSHSY and CDR2 is SAAADI. The CDR3 bases are TGCGCCAGCAGTCCTAGACTAGCGGGGGGGCGTGGCACAGATACGCAGTATTTT. Its protein product is CASSPRLAGGRGTDTQYF.

At least ten counts were recorded for this clonotype. The chain is built from TRBV6-5 and TRBJ1-5; 9 bases are shared with TRBD1. CDR3 length: 13 residues. CDR1 is MNHEY, CDR2 SVGAGI, per germline. V shed 7 bases, J shed 5 bases, and the junction held 3 bases outside the gene matches. The CDR3 reads CASTRDRDQPQHF. CDR3 bases: TGTGCCAGCACTCGGGACAGGGATCAGCCCCAGCATTTT.

Ten or more counts support this clonotype. V and J are TRBV4-1 and TRBJ2-4; 8 bases map to TRBD2. V shed 1 base and J 0 bases; nucleotides not matched to a gene: 8. Germline lookup yields CDR1 MGHRA and CDR2 YSYEKL. This CDR3 is 18 amino acids long. CDR3: CASSQGPQRGLAKNIQYF. The DNA for the CDR3 is TGCGCCAGCAGCCAAGGCCCTCAGCGGGGGTTAGCCAAAAACATTCAGTACTTC.

This clonotype has at least ten counts. J is TRBJ2-1 and V is TRBV16; D is perhaps TRBD1 (5 bases). The V end was cut by 0 bases, the J end by 8 bases, with 14 bases between. This CDR3 comprises 15 residues. Germline values: CDR1 KGHSY, CDR2 FQNENV. CDR3 nucleotides: TGTGCCAGCAGCCAATCTTCGGCAGGGCGTCATGAGCAGTTCTTC. Translation gives CASSQSSAGRHEQFF.

This clonotype was counted at least ten times. The chain joins TRBV5-1 to TRBJ1-1, with unresolved D. V dropped 4 bases and J dropped 1 base, with 20 bases sitting between them. The CDR3 contains 17 residues. The germline gives CDR1 SGHRS, CDR2 YFSETQ. CDR3 region: CASSLLGPTEGNTEAFF. CDR3 sequence (DNA): TGCGCCAGCAGCCTACTTGGACCCACAGAGGGGAACACTGAAGCTTTCTTT. The variable domain in full, with the rest retrieved from reference TRBV5-1 and TRBJ1-1, is KAGVTQTPRYLIKTRGQQVTLSCSPISGHRSVSWYQQTPGQGLQFLFEYFSETQRNKGNFPGRFSGRQFSNSRSEMNVSTLELGDSALYLCASSLLGPTEGNTEAFFGQGTRLTVV.

This clonotype was seen more than once but under ten times. This chain joins TRBV6-1 and TRBJ1-4; unclear D gene. CDR3 length equals 16 residues. Trimming pared 5 bases from V and 0 bases from J, leaving 13 bases between. Germline assignment: CDR1 MNHNS and CDR2 SASEGT. The CDR3 is CASSTASAATNEKLFF. CDR3 nucleotide sequence: TGTGCCAGCAGTACGGCTTCGGCAGCAACTAATGAAAAACTGTTTTTT.

This clonotype was recorded a few times. This sequence joins TRBV2 and TRBJ2-1; 9 positions match TRBD2. CDR1 and CDR2 (germline): SNHLY, FYNNEI. The CDR3 is 21 residues long. J gave up 8 bases and V 3 bases, and 26 bases lay outside the gene matches. The CDR3 here is CASSEVLLTAGGPYNNYEQFF. CDR3 nucleotides: TGTGCCAGCAGTGAGGTACTTTTGACGGCGGGAGGGCCCTATAACAACTATGAGCAGTTCTTC.

The chain carries TRBV3-1 and TRBJ2-1; TRBD1 matches 12 bases. The CDR3 totals 16 residues. With 0 bases clipped from V and 9 bases from J, the junction kept 6 bases outside the gene matches. The germline gives CDR1 LGHDT, CDR2 YNNKEL (reference sequence). The CDR3 DNA reads as TGTGCCAGCAGCCAAGACCCTGGGACAGGGGGCGCTGAGCAGTTCTTC. It is translated as CASSQDPGTGGAEQFF.